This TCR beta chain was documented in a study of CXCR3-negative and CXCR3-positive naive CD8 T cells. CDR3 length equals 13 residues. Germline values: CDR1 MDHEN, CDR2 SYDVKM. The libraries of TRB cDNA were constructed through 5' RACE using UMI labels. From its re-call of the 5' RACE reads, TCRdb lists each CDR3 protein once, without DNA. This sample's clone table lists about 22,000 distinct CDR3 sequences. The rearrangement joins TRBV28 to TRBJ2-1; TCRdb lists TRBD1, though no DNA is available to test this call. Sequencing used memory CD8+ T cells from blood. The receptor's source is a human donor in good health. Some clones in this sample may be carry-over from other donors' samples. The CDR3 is CASSFSGNNEQFF.